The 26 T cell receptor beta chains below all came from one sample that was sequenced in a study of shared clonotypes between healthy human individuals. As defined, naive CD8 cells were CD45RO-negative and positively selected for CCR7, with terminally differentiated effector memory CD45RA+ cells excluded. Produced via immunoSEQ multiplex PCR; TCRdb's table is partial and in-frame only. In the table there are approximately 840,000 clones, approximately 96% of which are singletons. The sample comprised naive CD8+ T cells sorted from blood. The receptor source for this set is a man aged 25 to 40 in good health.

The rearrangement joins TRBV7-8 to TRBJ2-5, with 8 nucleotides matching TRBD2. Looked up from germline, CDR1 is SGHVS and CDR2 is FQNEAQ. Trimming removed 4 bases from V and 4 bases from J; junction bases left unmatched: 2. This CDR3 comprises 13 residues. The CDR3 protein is CASSSGLAETQYF. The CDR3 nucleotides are TGTGCCAGCAGCTCCGGACTAGCAGAGACCCAGTACTTC.

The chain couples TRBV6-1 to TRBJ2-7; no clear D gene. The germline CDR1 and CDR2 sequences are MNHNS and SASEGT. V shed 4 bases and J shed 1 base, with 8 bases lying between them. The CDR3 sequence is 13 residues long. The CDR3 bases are TGTGCCAGCAGTGTTCAGGAGTCCTACGAGCAGTACTTC. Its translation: CASSVQESYEQYF.

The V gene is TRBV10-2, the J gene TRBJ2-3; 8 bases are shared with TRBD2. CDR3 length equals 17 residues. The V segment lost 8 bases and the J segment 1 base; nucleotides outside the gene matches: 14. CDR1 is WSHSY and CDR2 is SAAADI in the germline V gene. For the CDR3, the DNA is TGCGCCAGCGGGGAGCAGCGGGGGTCCCGAGGCACAGATACGCAGTATTTT. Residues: CASGEQRGSRGTDTQYF.

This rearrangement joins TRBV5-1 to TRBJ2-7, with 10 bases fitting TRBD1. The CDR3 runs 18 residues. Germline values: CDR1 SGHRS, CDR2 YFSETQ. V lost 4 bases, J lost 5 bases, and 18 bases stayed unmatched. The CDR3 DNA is TGCGCCAGCAGCCCGAGGGACAGGGGTTTCTTTGTGTCTGACGAGCAGTACTTC. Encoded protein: CASSPRDRGFFVSDEQYF.

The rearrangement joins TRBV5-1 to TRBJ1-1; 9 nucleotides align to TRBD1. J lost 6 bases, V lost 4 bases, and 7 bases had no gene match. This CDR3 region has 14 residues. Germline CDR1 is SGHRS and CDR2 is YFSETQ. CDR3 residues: CASSKGQGVPEAFF. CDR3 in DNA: TGCGCCAGCAGCAAGGGACAGGGAGTACCTGAAGCTTTCTTT.

DNA for the CDR3: TGTGCCAGCAGTCCTGTAGGGAGCGGGGCCACAGATACGCAGTATTTT. Amino acid sequence: CASSPVGSGATDTQYF. The chain combines TRBV28 with TRBJ2-3; 7 positions agree with TRBD2. The length of the CDR3 is 16 residues. The V and J ends lost 5 bases and 2 bases, in that order; junction bases with no gene match: 10. Germline CDR1 MDHEN, CDR2 SYDVKM.

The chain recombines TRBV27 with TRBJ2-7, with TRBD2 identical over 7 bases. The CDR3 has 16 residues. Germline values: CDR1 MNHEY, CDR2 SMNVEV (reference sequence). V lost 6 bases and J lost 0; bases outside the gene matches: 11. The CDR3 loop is CASSQRIGGSSYEQYF. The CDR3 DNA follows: TGTGCCAGCAGCCAAAGAATTGGCGGGAGCTCCTACGAGCAGTACTTC.

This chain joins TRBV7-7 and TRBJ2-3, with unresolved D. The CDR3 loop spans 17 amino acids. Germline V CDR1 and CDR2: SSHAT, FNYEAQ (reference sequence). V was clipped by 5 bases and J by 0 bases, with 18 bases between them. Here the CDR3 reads CASSPGLVASSTDTQYF. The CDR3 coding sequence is TGTGCCAGCAGCCCCGGTCTGGTGGCCTCTAGCACAGATACGCAGTATTTT.

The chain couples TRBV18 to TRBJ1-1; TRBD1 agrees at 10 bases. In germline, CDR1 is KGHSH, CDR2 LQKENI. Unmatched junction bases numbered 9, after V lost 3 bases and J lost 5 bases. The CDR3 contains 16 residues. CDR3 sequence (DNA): TGTGCCAGCTCACCTAATGACAGGGGGCGCCGAACTGAAGCTTTCTTT. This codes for CASSPNDRGRRTEAFF. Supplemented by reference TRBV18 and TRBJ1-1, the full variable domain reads NAGVMQNPRHLVRRRGQEARLRCSPMKGHSHVYWYRQLPEEGLKFMVYLQKENIIDESGMPKERFSAEFPKEGPSILRIQQVVRGDSAAYFCASSPNDRGRRTEAFFGQGTRLTVV.

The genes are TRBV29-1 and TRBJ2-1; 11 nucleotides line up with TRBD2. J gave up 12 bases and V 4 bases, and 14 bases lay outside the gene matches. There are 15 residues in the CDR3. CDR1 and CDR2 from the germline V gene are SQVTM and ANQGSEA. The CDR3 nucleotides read TGCAGCGTTGCCCCCCCGACTAGCGGGATGGGGATGCAGTTCTTC. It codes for CSVAPPTSGMGMQFF.

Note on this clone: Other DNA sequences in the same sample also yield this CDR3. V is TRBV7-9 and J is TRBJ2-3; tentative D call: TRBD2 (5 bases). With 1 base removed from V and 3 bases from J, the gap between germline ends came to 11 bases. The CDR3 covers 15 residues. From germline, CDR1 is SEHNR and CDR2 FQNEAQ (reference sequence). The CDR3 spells CASSLVAGGTDTQYF. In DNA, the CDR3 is TGTGCCAGCAGCTTAGTGGCGGGCGGGACAGATACGCAGTATTTT.

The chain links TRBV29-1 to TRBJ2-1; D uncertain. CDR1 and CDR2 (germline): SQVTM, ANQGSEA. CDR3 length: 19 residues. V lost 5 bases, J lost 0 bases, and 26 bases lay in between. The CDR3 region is CSVLPLVSEGLSSYNEQFF. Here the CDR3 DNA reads TGCAGCGTTCTCCCCCTCGTCTCTGAAGGGTTGAGCTCCTACAATGAGCAGTTCTTC.

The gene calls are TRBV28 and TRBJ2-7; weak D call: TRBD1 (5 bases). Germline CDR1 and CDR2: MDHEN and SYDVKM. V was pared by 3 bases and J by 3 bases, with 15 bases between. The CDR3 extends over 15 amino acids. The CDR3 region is CASSFLSPGIYEQYF. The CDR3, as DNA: TGTGCCAGCAGTTTTCTTAGTCCAGGGATCTACGAGCAGTACTTC.

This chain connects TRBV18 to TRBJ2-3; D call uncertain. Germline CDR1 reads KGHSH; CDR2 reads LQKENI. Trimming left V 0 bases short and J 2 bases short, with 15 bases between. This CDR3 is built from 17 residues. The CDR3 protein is CASSPPGTEIYTDTQYF. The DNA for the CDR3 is TGTGCCAGCTCACCACCGGGTACAGAAATTTACACAGATACGCAGTATTTT. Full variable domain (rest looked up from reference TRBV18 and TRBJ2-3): NAGVMQNPRHLVRRRGQEARLRCSPMKGHSHVYWYRQLPEEGLKFMVYLQKENIIDESGMPKERFSAEFPKEGPSILRIQQVVRGDSAAYFCASSPPGTEIYTDTQYFGPGTRLTVL.

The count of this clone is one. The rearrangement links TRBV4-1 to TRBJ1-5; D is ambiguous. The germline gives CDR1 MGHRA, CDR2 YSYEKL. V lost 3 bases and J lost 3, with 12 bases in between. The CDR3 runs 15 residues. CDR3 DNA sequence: TGCGCCAGCAGCCAGGACGACCGACACAATCAGCCCCAGCATTTT. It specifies CASSQDDRHNQPQHF.

The CDR3 sequence: CASSQGGTLNTEAFF. CDR3 nucleotide sequence: TGCGCCAGCAGCCAAGGGGGGACCCTGAACACTGAAGCTTTCTTT. This rearrangement joins TRBV4-1 to TRBJ1-1; D is possibly TRBD1 (5 bases). Germline-derived CDR1 and CDR2 are MGHRA and YSYEKL. With 1 base removed from V and 0 bases from J, the gap between germline ends came to 9 bases. The length of the CDR3 is 15 residues.

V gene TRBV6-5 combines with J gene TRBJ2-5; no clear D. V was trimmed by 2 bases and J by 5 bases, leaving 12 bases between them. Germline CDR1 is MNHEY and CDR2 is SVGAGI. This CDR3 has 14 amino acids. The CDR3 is CASSYSVEPETQYF. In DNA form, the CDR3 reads TGTGCCAGCAGTTACAGTGTGGAGCCGGAGACCCAGTACTTC.

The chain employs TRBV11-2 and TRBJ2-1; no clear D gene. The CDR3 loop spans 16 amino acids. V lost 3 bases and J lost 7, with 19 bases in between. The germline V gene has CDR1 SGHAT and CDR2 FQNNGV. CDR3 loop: CASSLELARPRNEQFF. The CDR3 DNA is TGTGCCAGCAGCTTGGAACTCGCCAGACCTAGGAATGAGCAGTTCTTC.

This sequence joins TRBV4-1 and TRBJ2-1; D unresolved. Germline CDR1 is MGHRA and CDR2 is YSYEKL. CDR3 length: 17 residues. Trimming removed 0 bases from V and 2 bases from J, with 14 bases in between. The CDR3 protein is CASSQDGWPEPYNEQFF. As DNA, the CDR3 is TGCGCCAGCAGCCAAGATGGTTGGCCAGAACCCTACAATGAGCAGTTCTTC.

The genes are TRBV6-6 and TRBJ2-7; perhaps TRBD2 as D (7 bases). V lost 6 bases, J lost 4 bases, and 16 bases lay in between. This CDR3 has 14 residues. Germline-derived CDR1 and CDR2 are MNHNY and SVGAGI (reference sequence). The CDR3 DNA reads TGTGCCAGCAGGGGGGGGCCTCAGAGTTACGAGCAGTACTTC. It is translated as CASRGGPQSYEQYF.

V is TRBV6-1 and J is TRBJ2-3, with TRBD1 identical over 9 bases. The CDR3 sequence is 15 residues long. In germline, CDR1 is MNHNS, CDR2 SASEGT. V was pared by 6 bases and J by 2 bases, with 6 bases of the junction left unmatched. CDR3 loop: CASRDGQGFTDTQYF. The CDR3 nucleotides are TGTGCCAGCAGGGACGGACAGGGGTTCACAGATACGCAGTATTTT.

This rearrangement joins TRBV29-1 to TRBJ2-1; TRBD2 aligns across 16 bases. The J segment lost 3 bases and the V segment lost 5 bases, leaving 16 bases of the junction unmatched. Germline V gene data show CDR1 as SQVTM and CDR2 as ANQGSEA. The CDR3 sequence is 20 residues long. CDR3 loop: CSVYPPGTSGRAVRYNEQFF. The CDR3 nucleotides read TGCAGCGTTTACCCACCCGGGACTAGCGGGAGGGCCGTTCGCTACAATGAGCAGTTCTTC.

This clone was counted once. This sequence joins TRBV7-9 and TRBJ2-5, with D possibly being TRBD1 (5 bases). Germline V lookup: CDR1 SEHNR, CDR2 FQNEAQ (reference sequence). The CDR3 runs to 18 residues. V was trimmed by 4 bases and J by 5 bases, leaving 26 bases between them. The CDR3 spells CASSSLRFEFKGHETQYF. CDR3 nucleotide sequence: TGTGCCAGCAGCTCACTCCGCTTTGAGTTCAAGGGGCACGAGACCCAGTACTTC.

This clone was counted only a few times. Here the CDR3 reads CAISDVGRTEAFF. The CDR3 DNA reads TGTGCCATCAGTGATGTGGGGAGAACTGAAGCTTTCTTT. The chain combines TRBV10-3 with TRBJ1-1, with no clear D. Germline loops: CDR1 ENHRY, CDR2 SYGVKD. V was pared by 3 bases and J by 5 bases, with 10 bases between. The CDR3 covers 13 residues.

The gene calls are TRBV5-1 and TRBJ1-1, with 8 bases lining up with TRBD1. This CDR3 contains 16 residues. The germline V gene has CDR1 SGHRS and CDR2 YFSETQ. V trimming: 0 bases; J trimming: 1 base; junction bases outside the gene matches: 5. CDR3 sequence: CASSLVGQGTNTEAFF. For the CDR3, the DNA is TGCGCCAGCAGCTTGGTCGGACAGGGAACGAACACTGAAGCTTTCTTT.

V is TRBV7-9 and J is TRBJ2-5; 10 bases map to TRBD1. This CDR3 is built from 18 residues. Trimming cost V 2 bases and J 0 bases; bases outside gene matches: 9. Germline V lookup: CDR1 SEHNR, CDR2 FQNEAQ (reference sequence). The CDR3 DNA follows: TGTGCCAGCAGCTTATCAGGGACAGGGGACCCGTACCAAGAGACCCAGTACTTC. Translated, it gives CASSLSGTGDPYQETQYF. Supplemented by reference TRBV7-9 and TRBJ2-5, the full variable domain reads DTGVSQNPRHKITKRGQNVTFRCDPISEHNRLYWYRQTLGQGPEFLTYFQNEAQLEKSRLLSDRFSAERPKGSFSTLEIQRTEQGDSAMYLCASSLSGTGDPYQETQYFGPGTRLLVL.